This T cell receptor (beta chain) is drawn from a study of blood T cell repertoires in COVID-19. Study context: Sites across the United States, Italy and Spain contributed samples from acute and convalescent COVID-19. From T cells, B-cell-depleted T cells, or PBMCs came the material, which was cDNA or gDNA.

Original processing methods: For nucleated cells, counts were estimated from reference gene primer amplification. Sequencing used immunoSEQ multiplex PCR; TCRdb keeps in-frame clones, though not all of them. For V, J and clone size, that table is used; D and trimming come from the DNA. The sample has 200,000 to 300,000 clones, about 79% seen once. Per the germline V gene, CDR1 is SGHNT and CDR2 is YENEEA. V was clipped by 5 bases and J by 5 bases; unmatched bases: 5. CDR3 length: 13 residues. The chain joins TRBV11-3 to TRBJ2-7; 8 bases are shared with TRBD1. This receptor was identified in a man older than 75 with acute or convalescent COVID-19. The material sequenced was peripheral blood. CDR3 region: CASSPTGVNEQYF. CDR3 DNA: TGTGCCAGCAGCCCGACAGGGGTTAACGAGCAGTACTTC.